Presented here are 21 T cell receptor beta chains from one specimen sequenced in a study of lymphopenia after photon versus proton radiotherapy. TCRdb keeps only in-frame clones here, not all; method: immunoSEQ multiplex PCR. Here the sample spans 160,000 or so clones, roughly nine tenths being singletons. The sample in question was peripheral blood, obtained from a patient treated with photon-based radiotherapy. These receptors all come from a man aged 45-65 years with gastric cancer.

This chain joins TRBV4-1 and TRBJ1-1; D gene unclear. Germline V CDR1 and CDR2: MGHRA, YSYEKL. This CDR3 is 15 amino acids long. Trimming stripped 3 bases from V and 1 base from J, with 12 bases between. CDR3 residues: CASSQGFRENTEAFF. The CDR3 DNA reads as TGCGCCAGCAGCCAGGGGTTTCGGGAGAACACTGAAGCTTTCTTT.

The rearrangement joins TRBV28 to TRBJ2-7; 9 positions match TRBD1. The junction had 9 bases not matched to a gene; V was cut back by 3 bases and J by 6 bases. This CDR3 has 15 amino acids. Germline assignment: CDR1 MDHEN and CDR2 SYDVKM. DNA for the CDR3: TGTGCCAGCAGTTTCTCCGGGACAGGGAAAGGCGAGCAGTACTTC. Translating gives CASSFSGTGKGEQYF.

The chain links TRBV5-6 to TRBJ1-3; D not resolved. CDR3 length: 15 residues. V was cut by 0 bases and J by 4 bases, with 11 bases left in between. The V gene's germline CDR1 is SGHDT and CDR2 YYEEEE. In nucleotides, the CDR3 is TGTGCCAGCAGCTTGGTACAAGGGTCCGGAAACACCATATATTTT. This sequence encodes CASSLVQGSGNTIYF.

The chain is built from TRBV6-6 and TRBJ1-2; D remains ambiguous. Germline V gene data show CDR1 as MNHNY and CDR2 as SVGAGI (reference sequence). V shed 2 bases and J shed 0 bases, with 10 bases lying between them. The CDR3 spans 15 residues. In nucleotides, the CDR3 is TGTGCCAGCAGTTACAACCGGTATCCTAACTATGGCTACACCTTC. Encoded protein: CASSYNRYPNYGYTF.

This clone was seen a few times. The CDR3 coding sequence is TGTGCCAGCAGCTTAGGGGGAGGCAATCAGCCCCAGCATTTT. Protein sequence: CASSLGGGNQPQHF. The V and J genes are TRBV7-8 and TRBJ1-5; no clear D. V was cut by 1 base and J by 2 bases, with 6 bases left in between. The germline V gene has CDR1 SGHVS and CDR2 FQNEAQ. This CDR3 has 14 amino acids.

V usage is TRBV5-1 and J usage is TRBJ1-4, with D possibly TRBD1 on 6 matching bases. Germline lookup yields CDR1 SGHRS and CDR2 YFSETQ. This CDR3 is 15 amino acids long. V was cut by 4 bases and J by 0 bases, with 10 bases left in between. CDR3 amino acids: CASSQGSPTNEKLFF. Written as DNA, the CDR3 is TGCGCCAGCAGCCAGGGGTCGCCAACTAATGAAAAACTGTTTTTT.

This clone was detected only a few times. The DNA of the CDR3 is TGTGCCACCAGCAGAGAACTAGCGGGAGGGTACCAAGAGACCCAGTACTTC. Translating it yields CATSRELAGGYQETQYF. This chain joins TRBV15 and TRBJ2-5; 13 nucleotides line up with TRBD2. The CDR3 spans 17 residues. Germline CDR1 LNHNV, CDR2 YYDKDF (reference sequence). After removal of 0 bases from V and 0 bases from J, the junction contained 1 base not matched to a gene.

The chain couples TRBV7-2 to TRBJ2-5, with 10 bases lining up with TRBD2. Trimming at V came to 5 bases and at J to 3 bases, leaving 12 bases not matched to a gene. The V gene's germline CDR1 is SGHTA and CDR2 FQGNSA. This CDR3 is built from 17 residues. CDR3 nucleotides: TGTGCCAGCAGCCCAGCCACGATAGCGGGAGGCAAAGAGACCCAGTACTTC. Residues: CASSPATIAGGKETQYF.

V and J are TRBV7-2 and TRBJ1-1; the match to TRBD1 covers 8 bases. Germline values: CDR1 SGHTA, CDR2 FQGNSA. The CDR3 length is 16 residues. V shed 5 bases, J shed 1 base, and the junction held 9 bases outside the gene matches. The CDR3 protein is CASSADRQGKNTEAFF. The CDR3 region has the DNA TGTGCCAGCAGCGCTGATCGACAGGGGAAGAACACTGAAGCTTTCTTT. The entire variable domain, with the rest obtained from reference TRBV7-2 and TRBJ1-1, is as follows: GAGVSQSPSNKVTEKGKDVELRCDPISGHTALYWYRQSLGQGLEFLIYFQGNSAPDKSGLPSDRFSAERTGGSVSTLTIQRTQQEDSAVYLCASSADRQGKNTEAFFGQGTRLTVV.

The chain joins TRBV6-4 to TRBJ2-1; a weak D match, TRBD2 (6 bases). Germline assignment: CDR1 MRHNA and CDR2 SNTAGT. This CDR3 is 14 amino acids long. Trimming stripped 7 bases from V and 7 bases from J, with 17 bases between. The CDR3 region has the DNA TGTGCCAGCAAACCGGGACTCGGTGGGAATGAGCAGTTCTTC. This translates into CASKPGLGGNEQFF.

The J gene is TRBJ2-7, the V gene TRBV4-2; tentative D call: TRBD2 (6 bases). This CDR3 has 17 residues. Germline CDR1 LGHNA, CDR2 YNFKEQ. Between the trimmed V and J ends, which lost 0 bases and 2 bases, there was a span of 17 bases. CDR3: CASSQDLPGRPPYEQYF. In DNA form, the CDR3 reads TGTGCCAGCAGCCAAGATTTACCGGGGAGGCCCCCCTACGAGCAGTACTTC.

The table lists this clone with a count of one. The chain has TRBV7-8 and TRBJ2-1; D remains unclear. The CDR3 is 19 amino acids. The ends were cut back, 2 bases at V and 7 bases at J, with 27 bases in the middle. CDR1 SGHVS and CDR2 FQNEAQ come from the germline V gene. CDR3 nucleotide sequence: TGTGCCAGCAGCTTATCGGACGGATTTTTTGGGGTACAATTGAATGAGCAGTTCTTC. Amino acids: CASSLSDGFFGVQLNEQFF.

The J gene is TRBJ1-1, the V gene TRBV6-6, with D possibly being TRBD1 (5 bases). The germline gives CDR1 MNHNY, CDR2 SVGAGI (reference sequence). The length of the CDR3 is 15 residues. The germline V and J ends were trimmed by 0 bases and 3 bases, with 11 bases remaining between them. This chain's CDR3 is CASSYSIMGHTEAFF. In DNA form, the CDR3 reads TGTGCCAGCAGTTACTCCATCATGGGACACACTGAAGCTTTCTTT.

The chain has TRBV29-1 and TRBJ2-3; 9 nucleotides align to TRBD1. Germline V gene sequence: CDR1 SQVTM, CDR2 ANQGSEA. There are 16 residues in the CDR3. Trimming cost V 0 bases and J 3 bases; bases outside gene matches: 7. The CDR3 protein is CSVEDPGQGQTDTQYF. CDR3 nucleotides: TGCAGCGTTGAAGATCCGGGACAGGGCCAGACAGATACGCAGTATTTT.

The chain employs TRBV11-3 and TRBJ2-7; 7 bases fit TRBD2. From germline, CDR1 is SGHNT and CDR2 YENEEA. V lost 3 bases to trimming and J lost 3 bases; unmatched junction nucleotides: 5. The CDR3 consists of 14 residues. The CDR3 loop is CASSLSSGYYEQYF. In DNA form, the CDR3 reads TGTGCCAGCAGCTTGTCTAGCGGCTACTACGAGCAGTACTTC.

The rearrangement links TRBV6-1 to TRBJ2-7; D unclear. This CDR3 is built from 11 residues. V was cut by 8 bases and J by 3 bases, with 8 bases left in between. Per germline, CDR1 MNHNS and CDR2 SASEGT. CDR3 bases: TGTGCCAGCTTATTACTCTACGAGCAGTACTTC. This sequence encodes CASLLLYEQYF.

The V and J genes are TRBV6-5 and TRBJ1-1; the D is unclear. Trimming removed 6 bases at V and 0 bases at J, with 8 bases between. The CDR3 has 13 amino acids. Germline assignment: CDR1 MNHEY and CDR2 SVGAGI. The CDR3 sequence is CASRRGMNTEAFF. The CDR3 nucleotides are TGTGCCAGCAGGCGGGGTATGAACACTGAAGCTTTCTTT.

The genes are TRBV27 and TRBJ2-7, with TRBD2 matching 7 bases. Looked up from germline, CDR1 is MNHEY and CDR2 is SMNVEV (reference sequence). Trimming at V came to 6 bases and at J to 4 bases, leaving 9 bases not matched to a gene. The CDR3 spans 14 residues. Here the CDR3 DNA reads TGTGCCAGCAGCATAGCGGGTTGGGGGTACGAGCAGTACTTC. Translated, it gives CASSIAGWGYEQYF.

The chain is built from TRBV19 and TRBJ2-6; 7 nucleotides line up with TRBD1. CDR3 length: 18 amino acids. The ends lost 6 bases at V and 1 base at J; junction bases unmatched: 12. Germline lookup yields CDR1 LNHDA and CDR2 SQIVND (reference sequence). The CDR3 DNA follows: TGTGCCAGTAGGGACCTAAGGGGGCGCCGTTCTGGGGCCAACGTCCTGACTTTC. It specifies CASRDLRGRRSGANVLTF.

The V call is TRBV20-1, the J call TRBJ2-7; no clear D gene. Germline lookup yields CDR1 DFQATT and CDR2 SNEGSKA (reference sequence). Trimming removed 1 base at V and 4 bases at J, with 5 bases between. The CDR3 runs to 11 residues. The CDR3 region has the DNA TGCAGTGCTAGAGTGGGGTACGAGCAGTACTTC. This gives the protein CSARVGYEQYF.

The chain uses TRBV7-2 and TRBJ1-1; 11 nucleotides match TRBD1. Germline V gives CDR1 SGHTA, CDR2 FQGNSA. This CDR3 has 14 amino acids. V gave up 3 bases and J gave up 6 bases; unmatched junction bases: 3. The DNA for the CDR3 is TGTGCCAGCAGCTTGGGACAGGGGGAGGCTGAAGCTTTCTTT. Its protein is CASSLGQGEAEAFF.